Listed below are T cell receptor beta chains from one sample, sequenced in a study of T cells after posttransplantation cyclophosphamide. Profiled with immunoSEQ multiplex PCR; TCRdb holds only in-frame clones, not every one. The repertoire consists of around 5,000 clones, with around 1.9% occurring once and the leading ten covering 28%. Sequenced here: PBMCs, sampled roughly 220 days after a stem cell transplant with posttransplant cyclophosphamide. The origin of the receptors is a male patient younger than 45 who received an allogeneic stem cell transplant from a related donor, was CMV-positive, and had no GVHD. Some of the T cells might come from the graft donor. Both conserved end residues are part of each CDR3. A D gene is named only where the DNA matches it firmly. Rows give clone size only sometimes, using once, few, many, or a class for an expanded clone.

>.|TRBV6-1|.|TRBJ1-3
CASARGAPGNTIYF
TGTGCCAGCGCCAGGGGTGCTCCTGGAAACACCATATATTTT
>few|TRBV9|TRBD1|TRBJ1-2
CASSYRGREGYTF
TGTGCCAGCAGCTACAGGGGGCGAGAAGGCTACACCTTC
>.|TRBV11-2|.|TRBJ2-3
CASSSRGDGTDTQYF
TGTGCCAGCAGCTCCAGGGGGGACGGAACAGATACGCAGTATTTT
>few|TRBV4-1|.|TRBJ1-1
CASSSPWTVGTEAFF
TGCGCCAGCAGCTCGCCTTGGACAGTGGGTACTGAAGCTTTCTTT
>medium-sized|TRBV11-1|TRBD2|TRBJ2-1
CASSPYTGRAYNEQFF
TGTGCCAGCAGCCCTTACACCGGGAGGGCTTACAATGAGCAGTTCTTC
>few|TRBV12-5|.|TRBJ1-6
CASGGDTQISPLHF
TGTGCTAGTGGGGGAGACACCCAGATTTCACCCCTCCACTTT
>.|TRBV4-3|TRBD1|TRBJ2-7
CASSRDRAIPLYEQYF
TGCGCCAGCAGCCGGGACAGAGCGATCCCGCTCTACGAGCAGTACTTC
>few|TRBV7-2|TRBD2|TRBJ2-1
CASSLLVSGRANEQFF
TGTGCCAGCAGCTTATTAGTTAGCGGGAGGGCCAATGAGCAGTTCTTC
>few|TRBV7-9|.|TRBJ2-1
CASSRGLDEQFF
TGTGCGAGCAGCCGAGGCTTGGATGAGCAGTTCTTC
>.|TRBV5-1|.|TRBJ2-2
CASRNTYPGNTGELFF
TGCGCCAGCAGAAACACCTATCCGGGTAACACCGGGGAGCTGTTTTTT
>.|TRBV2|TRBD1|TRBJ1-3
CASRTEGTVYIYF
TGTGCCAGCCGAACCGAAGGGACAGTCTACATATATTTT